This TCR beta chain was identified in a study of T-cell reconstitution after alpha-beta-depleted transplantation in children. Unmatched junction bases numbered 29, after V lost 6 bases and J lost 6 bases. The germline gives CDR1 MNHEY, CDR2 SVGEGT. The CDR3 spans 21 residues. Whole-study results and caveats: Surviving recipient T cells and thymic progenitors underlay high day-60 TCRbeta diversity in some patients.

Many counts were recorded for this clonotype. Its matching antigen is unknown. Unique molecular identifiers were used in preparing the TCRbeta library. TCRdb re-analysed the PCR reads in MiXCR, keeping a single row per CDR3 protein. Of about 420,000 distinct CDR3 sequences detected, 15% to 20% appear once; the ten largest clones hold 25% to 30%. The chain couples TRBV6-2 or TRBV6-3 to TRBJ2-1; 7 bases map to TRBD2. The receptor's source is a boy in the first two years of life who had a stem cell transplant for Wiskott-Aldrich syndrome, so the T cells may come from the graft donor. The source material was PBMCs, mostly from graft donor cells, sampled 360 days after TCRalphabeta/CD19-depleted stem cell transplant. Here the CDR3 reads CASSPTVKPTSLLRFANEQFF. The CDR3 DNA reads TGTGCCAGCAGCCCTACGGTTAAGCCGACTAGCTTACTTCGTTTTGCCAATGAGCAGTTCTTC.